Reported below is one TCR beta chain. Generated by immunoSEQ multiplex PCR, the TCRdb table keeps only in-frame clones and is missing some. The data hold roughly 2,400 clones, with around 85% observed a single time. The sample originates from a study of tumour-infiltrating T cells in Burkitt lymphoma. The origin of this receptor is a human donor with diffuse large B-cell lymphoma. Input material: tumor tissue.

The CDR3 DNA reads TGTGCCAGCAGCTTATACTACTATGGCTACACCTTC. This sequence encodes CASSLYYYGYTF. The rearrangement joins TRBV5-4 to TRBJ1-2; D gene uncertain. Trimming pared 2 bases from V and 3 bases from J, leaving 5 bases between. The CDR3 is 12 residues long. CDR1 is SGHNT and CDR2 is YYREEE in the germline V gene (reference sequence).